This is a list of T cell receptor beta chains from one sample in a study of blood T cell repertoires in COVID-19. Assay: immunoSEQ multiplex PCR; the TCRdb copy retains only in-frame clones and omits some. The table shows roughly 400,000 clones, with more than 75% occurring only once. Sequencing used peripheral blood. These receptors all come from a woman aged 55-69 years with COVID-19, enrolled during active disease. Each CDR3 is given with its conserved first and last residue. A D gene is named only where the DNA matches it firmly. Only part of the rows carry a size: once, few, many, or a class if the clone is expanded.

V gene	D gene	J gene	clone size	CDR3 DNA	CDR3 protein
TRBV19	-	TRBJ1-5	-	TGTGCCAGTAGTACCTCAGGGGGCAATCAGCCCCAGCATTTT	CASSTSGGNQPQHF
TRBV5-1	-	TRBJ1-1	-	TGCGCCAGCAGCTTGGATGGGAGGGGTAACACTGAAGCTTTCTTT	CASSLDGRGNTEAFF
TRBV18	-	TRBJ1-1	-	TGTGCCAGCTCACAGCAAGACGGGGCTGAAGCTTTCTTT	CASSQQDGAEAFF
TRBV28	-	TRBJ1-4	few	TGTGCCAGCAGTCTCACAGGCCGGAATGAAAAACTGTTTTTT	CASSLTGRNEKLFF
TRBV9	TRBD1	TRBJ2-7	-	TGTGCCAGCAGCAGCCGGGACAGGTATGCCTACGAGCAGTACTTC	CASSSRDRYAYEQYF
TRBV7-2	-	TRBJ1-1	-	TGTGCCAGCAGCTTGAGCATGAACACTGAAGCTTTCTTT	CASSLSMNTEAFF
TRBV18	-	TRBJ2-5	-	TGTGCCAGCTCACCCGCCGAGGAGACCCAGTACTTC	CASSPAEETQYF
TRBV27	TRBD1	TRBJ2-3	many	TGTGCCAGCGGACAGGGGATTGGCACAGATACGCAGTATTTT	CASGQGIGTDTQYF
TRBV19	-	TRBJ1-5	-	TGTGCCAGTAGTATGTGGCAGGCCTATCAGCCCCAGCATTTT	CASSMWQAYQPQHF
TRBV4-1	TRBD1	TRBJ1-1	-	TGCGCCAGCAGCCTGGGACAGGGGATGAACACTGAAGCTTTCTTT	CASSLGQGMNTEAFF
TRBV29-1	TRBD1	TRBJ2-7	-	TGCAGCGCGGAGGGACAGGGGAACGAGCAGTACTTC	CSAEGQGNEQYF
TRBV5-6	-	TRBJ2-7	few	TGTGCCAGCAGTTTTGGCTCCGCTGGGCAGTACTTC	CASSFGSAGQYF
TRBV19	-	TRBJ2-5	-	TGTGCCAGTAGTATAGAACACAGCCGGACCCAGTACTTC	CASSIEHSRTQYF
TRBV27	-	TRBJ1-2	-	TGTGCCAGCAAAGTTCCGGGACTTGGCTATGGCTACACCTTC	CASKVPGLGYGYTF
TRBV6-5	TRBD1	TRBJ1-1	-	TGTGCCAGCAGTTACGGTACAGGGGACACTGAAGCTTTCTTT	CASSYGTGDTEAFF
TRBV10-3	TRBD1	TRBJ1-2	-	TGTGCCATCAGTGAGTCGGTAGGGACAGTTATTTATGGCTACACCTTC	CAISESVGTVIYGYTF
TRBV7-3	-	TRBJ2-7	few	TGTGCCAGCAGCTCTCACGAGCAGTACTTC	CASSSHEQYF
TRBV20-1	TRBD1	TRBJ2-7	-	TGCAGTGCTAATGACGGGACAGCGAGATACGAGCAGTACTTC	CSANDGTARYEQYF
TRBV2	TRBD1	TRBJ2-2	-	TGTGCCAGCAGGGGACAGGGAGGGGGCACCGGGGAGCTGTTTTTT	CASRGQGGGTGELFF
TRBV7-9	TRBD1	TRBJ1-4	-	TGTGCCAGCAGCGTGGGACAGGGTGATGAAAAACTGTTTTTT	CASSVGQGDEKLFF
TRBV19	-	TRBJ1-2	-	TGTGCCAGTAGTACCCCCCGGCGGCCCTTGGATGGCTACACCTTC	CASSTPRRPLDGYTF
TRBV10-3	-	TRBJ1-1	-	TGTGCCATCAGTGAACCGGGGAACCAGTTAACTGAAGCTTTCTTT	CAISEPGNQLTEAFF